Following are 31 T cell receptor beta chains from one sample sequenced in a study of blood T cell repertoires in COVID-19. TCRdb's copy holds only in-frame clones and misses some; the assay was immunoSEQ multiplex PCR. The sample holds about 8,000 clones; 75% to 95% are singletons and the top ten take around 4.2%. The sample consisted of peripheral blood. The receptor source for this set is a woman between 45 and 65 years old with active COVID-19.

This clone has just a few counts. This chain links TRBV7-9 with TRBJ2-1; TRBD2 matches 9 bases. The J segment lost 5 bases and the V segment lost 2 bases, leaving 7 bases of the junction unmatched. CDR1 is SEHNR, CDR2 FQNEAQ, per germline (reference sequence). This CDR3 has 16 amino acids. The CDR3, as DNA: TGTGCCAGCAGCTTAAGCCTAGCGGGATCCCACAATGAGCAGTTCTTC. Translating gives CASSLSLAGSHNEQFF. The variable domain in full, completed from reference TRBV7-9 and TRBJ2-1, reads DTGVSQNPRHKITKRGQNVTFRCDPISEHNRLYWYRQTLGQGPEFLTYFQNEAQLEKSRLLSDRFSAERPKGSFSTLEIQRTEQGDSAMYLCASSLSLAGSHNEQFFGPGTRLTVL.

The chain recombines TRBV5-1 with TRBJ2-2; tentatively, D is TRBD1 (7 bases). Germline CDR1 is SGHRS and CDR2 is YFSETQ. The CDR3 has 17 amino acids. Deletions cut 0 bases from V and 4 bases from J, with 16 bases between. CDR3 DNA: TGCGCCAGCAGCTTGGCTGGAGGGGGCGCGGGCACCGGGGAGCTGTTTTTT. Translating gives CASSLAGGGAGTGELFF.

The chain links TRBV6-5 to TRBJ1-3; TRBD1 agrees at 7 bases. V lost 5 bases to trimming and J lost 2 bases; unmatched junction nucleotides: 3. This CDR3 contains 14 residues. Germline CDR1 reads MNHEY; CDR2 reads SVGAGI. CDR3 loop: CASSNRGAGNTIYF. The CDR3 region has the DNA TGTGCCAGCAGTAACAGGGGCGCTGGAAACACCATATATTTT.

V gene TRBV5-4 combines with J gene TRBJ2-1, with 7 bases that match TRBD2. The junction had 11 bases not matched to a gene; V was cut back by 1 base and J by 7 bases. Germline V lookup: CDR1 SGHNT, CDR2 YYREEE (reference sequence). The CDR3 extends over 16 amino acids. CDR3 region: CASSLSVTGLRNEQFF. The CDR3 nucleotides are TGTGCCAGCAGCTTGTCGGTGACGGGACTACGGAATGAGCAGTTCTTC.

The chain combines TRBV15 with TRBJ2-1, with 12 bases lining up with TRBD2. The junction had 5 bases not matched to a gene; V was cut back by 7 bases and J by 7 bases. The CDR3 has 14 residues. From germline, CDR1 is LNHNV and CDR2 YYDKDF (reference sequence). The CDR3 nucleotides are TGTGCCACCACTAGCGGGAGGGTGCATAATGAGCAGTTCTTC. This codes for CATTSGRVHNEQFF.

The chain is built from TRBV6-6 and TRBJ1-1; 9 nucleotides align to TRBD1. Germline trimming cut 4 bases from V and 1 base from J; bases unmatched to any gene: 4. This CDR3 contains 15 residues. CDR1 MNHNY and CDR2 SVGAGI come from the germline V gene (reference sequence). Written as DNA, the CDR3 is TGTGCCAGCAGTTCACCGGGACAGGGGAACACTGAAGCTTTCTTT. This sequence encodes CASSSPGQGNTEAFF.

The genes are TRBV9 and TRBJ1-5; D ambiguous. V was cut by 3 bases and J by 5 bases, with 9 bases left in between. Germline CDR1 reads SGDLS; CDR2 reads YYNGEE. The CDR3 has 13 amino acids. CDR3 nucleotide sequence: TGTGCCAGCAGCGGAGACACCTATCAGCCCCAGCATTTT. Encoded protein: CASSGDTYQPQHF.

The rearrangement joins TRBV11-2 to TRBJ2-7, with D possibly TRBD1 on 5 matching bases. The germline CDR1 and CDR2 sequences are SGHAT and FQNNGV. The germline V and J ends were trimmed by 5 bases and 3 bases, with 17 bases remaining between them. CDR3 size: 15 residues. The CDR3 DNA reads as TGTGCCAGCAGCCCACCGACAGCCTTTGGCTACGAGCAGTACTTC. It encodes CASSPPTAFGYEQYF.

V and J are TRBV4-1 and TRBJ1-4; 9 positions agree with TRBD1. The V gene end was trimmed by 2 bases and the J gene end by 10 bases; junction bases not matched to a gene: 11. The CDR3 contains 16 residues. Per germline, CDR1 MGHRA and CDR2 YSYEKL. In nucleotides, the CDR3 is TGCGCCAGCAGCCAAACATCACGGGACAGGGCTAGAAAACTGTTTTTT. It encodes CASSQTSRDRARKLFF.

The chain links TRBV19 to TRBJ2-7; 7 bases align to TRBD2. CDR1 is LNHDA, CDR2 SQIVND, per germline (reference sequence). J gave up 5 bases and V 1 base, and 8 bases lay outside the gene matches. CDR3 length: 15 residues. CDR3 bases: TGTGCCAGTAGTATAGTCCTGCGGGAGTTCGACGAGCAGTACTTC. It is translated as CASSIVLREFDEQYF.

The count of this clone is one. The rearrangement joins TRBV28 to TRBJ2-7; weak D call: TRBD2 (6 bases). Between the trimmed V and J ends, which lost 1 base and 4 bases, there was a span of 11 bases. From germline, CDR1 is MDHEN and CDR2 SYDVKM. The CDR3 loop spans 14 amino acids. The CDR3 here is CASSLLGGGYEQYF. DNA of the CDR3: TGTGCCAGCAGTTTATTAGGTGGGGGGTACGAGCAGTACTTC.

The chain carries TRBV9 and TRBJ2-2; 8 bases fit TRBD2. V shed 4 bases and J 4 bases; nucleotides not matched to a gene: 9. The CDR3 covers 16 residues. The germline CDR1 and CDR2 sequences are SGDLS and YYNGEE. CDR3 DNA: TGTGCCAGCAGCCCCCATGGACTAGCCCTCACCGGGGAGCTGTTTTTT. Encoded protein: CASSPHGLALTGELFF.

V gene TRBV6-1 combines with J gene TRBJ2-7; D is undetermined. Germline assignment: CDR1 MNHNS and CDR2 SASEGT. This CDR3 has 13 amino acids. The V gene lost 2 bases and the J gene lost 7 bases, with 12 bases spanning the gap. CDR3 coding DNA: TGTGCCAGCAGTGAATCCGAGGTTCGTGAGCAGTACTTC. It yields the protein CASSESEVREQYF.

V gene TRBV25-1 combines with J gene TRBJ1-4, with TRBD1 as a possible D gene (6 bases). The CDR3 runs 16 residues. Trimming left V 1 base short and J 3 bases short, with 12 bases between. CDR1 is MGHDK and CDR2 is SYGVNS in the germline V gene. The CDR3 region is CASSEWQGKANEKLFF. In nucleotides, the CDR3 is TGTGCCAGCAGTGAATGGCAGGGGAAGGCTAATGAAAAACTGTTTTTT.

Judged by abundance, this clone is large. The V gene is TRBV11-2, the J gene TRBJ2-7; D might be TRBD1 (5 bases). Germline CDR1 reads SGHAT; CDR2 reads FQNNGV. The CDR3 extends over 14 amino acids. The germline V and J ends were trimmed by 0 bases and 0 bases, with 6 bases remaining between them. This CDR3 is CASSLEGPSYEQYF. CDR3 sequence (DNA): TGTGCCAGCAGCTTAGAGGGGCCCTCCTACGAGCAGTACTTC.

The rearrangement links TRBV5-1 to TRBJ1-6; D is possibly TRBD1 (6 bases). The CDR3 is 13 residues long. In germline, CDR1 is SGHRS, CDR2 YFSETQ. Trimming cost V 3 bases and J 7 bases, with 8 bases left between them. The CDR3 DNA sequence: TGCGCCAGCAGCTGGGACAAAAATTCACCCCTCCACTTT. This sequence encodes CASSWDKNSPLHF.

The genes are TRBV18 and TRBJ2-5; D not certain. This CDR3 spans 11 amino acids. From germline, CDR1 is KGHSH and CDR2 LQKENI. V lost 3 bases and J 3 bases, leaving 2 bases between the germline ends. DNA for the CDR3: TGTGCCAGCTCACCCAAAGAGACCCAGTACTTC. Its translation is CASSPKETQYF.

The V gene is TRBV18, the J gene TRBJ2-7; maybe TRBD2 (6 bases). The germline V and J ends were trimmed by 0 bases and 2 bases, with 11 bases remaining between them. From germline, CDR1 is KGHSH and CDR2 LQKENI. This CDR3 is 15 amino acids long. The CDR3 sequence is CASSPPRREPYEQYF. Here the CDR3 DNA reads TGTGCCAGCTCACCACCGAGGAGGGAACCCTACGAGCAGTACTTC.

This chain links TRBV5-6 with TRBJ2-1; D uncertain. The CDR3 runs 16 residues. The ends were cut back, 4 bases at V and 0 bases at J, with 14 bases in the middle. In germline, CDR1 is SGHDT, CDR2 YYEEEE. The CDR3 loop is CASSVNFKSSYNEQFF. For the CDR3, the DNA is TGTGCCAGCAGCGTGAACTTCAAAAGCTCCTACAATGAGCAGTTCTTC.

The chain recombines TRBV28 with TRBJ1-3, with 10 bases identical to TRBD1. The CDR3 totals 14 residues. Germline V gene lookup returns CDR1 MDHEN and CDR2 SYDVKM. V lost 6 bases and J lost 3; bases outside the gene matches: 2. DNA of the CDR3: TGTGCCAGCAGGGGGACAGGGGTTGGAAACACCATATATTTT. This gives the protein CASRGTGVGNTIYF. The full variable domain, completed using reference TRBV28 and TRBJ1-3, is DVKVTQSSRYLVKRTGEKVFLECVQDMDHENMFWYRQDPGLGLRLIYFSYDVKMKEKGDIPEGYSVSREKKERFSLILESASTNQTSMYLCASRGTGVGNTIYFGEGSWLTVV.

The chain employs TRBV3-1 (or the pseudogene TRBV3-2) and TRBJ2-2; TRBD2 matches at 11 bases. Germline assignment: CDR1 LGHDT and CDR2 YNNKEL (reference sequence). Trimming cost V 1 base and J 1 base; bases outside gene matches: 11. The CDR3 is 20 amino acids. CDR3: CASSQGLAGLAGMNTGELFF. In DNA, the CDR3 is TGTGCCAGCAGCCAAGGACTAGCGGGACTAGCCGGAATGAACACCGGGGAGCTGTTTTTT.

This chain links TRBV3-1 (or the pseudogene TRBV3-2) with TRBJ1-6; no definite D call. Germline V gives CDR1 LGHDT, CDR2 YNNKEL (reference sequence). The length of the CDR3 is 18 residues. Deletions cut 2 bases from V and 9 bases from J, with 23 bases between. The CDR3 coding sequence is TGTGCCAGCAGCCAACTAGCTCCCATTTCATACATCATTTCACCCCTCCACTTT. This translates into CASSQLAPISYIISPLHF.

The chain links TRBV9 to TRBJ2-6; TRBD2 is a possible D gene (5 bases). The CDR3 covers 15 residues. Trimming pared 4 bases from V and 4 bases from J, leaving 12 bases between. Per germline, CDR1 SGDLS and CDR2 YYNGEE. DNA of the CDR3: TGTGCCAGCAGCTCCCCCAGAGGGGGGGCCAACGTCCTGACTTTC. Protein: CASSSPRGGANVLTF.

This clone was seen just once. The J gene is TRBJ2-3, the V gene TRBV7-9, with a possible D match to TRBD1 (7 bases). Germline V CDR1 and CDR2: SEHNR, FQNEAQ (reference sequence). Trimming pared 4 bases from V and 3 bases from J, leaving 11 bases between. This CDR3 has 14 amino acids. DNA for the CDR3: TGTGCCAGCAGCTACTCAGGGGGGACAGATACGCAGTATTTT. This sequence encodes CASSYSGGTDTQYF.

V and J are TRBV2 and TRBJ1-4; D is unclear. The CDR3 has 13 amino acids. V was trimmed by 10 bases and J by 4 bases, leaving 13 bases between them. The germline gives CDR1 SNHLY, CDR2 FYNNEI. CDR3 nucleotide sequence: TGTGCCACAGCCTTAGGACTTAATGAAAAACTGTTTTTT. Protein: CATALGLNEKLFF.

The rearrangement uses TRBV10-3 and TRBJ2-1; a weak D match, TRBD2 (5 bases). The CDR3 is 14 amino acids. V lost 6 bases and J lost 4, with 13 bases in between. In germline, CDR1 is ENHRY, CDR2 SYGVKD. DNA for the CDR3: TGTGCCATCAGGTATAGCGATATATACAATGAGCAGTTCTTC. As protein: CAIRYSDIYNEQFF.

The V gene is TRBV30, the J gene TRBJ1-1, with unresolved D. With 0 bases removed from V and 1 base from J, the gap between germline ends came to 9 bases. This CDR3 is built from 14 residues. Germline V gene data show CDR1 as GTSNPN and CDR2 as SVGIG (reference sequence). The DNA of the CDR3 is TGTGCCTGGAGTGTCTCCCTCGGGAACACTGAAGCTTTCTTT. Its translation: CAWSVSLGNTEAFF.

The chain is built from TRBV27 and TRBJ2-4, with a possible D match to TRBD1 (5 bases). This CDR3 spans 17 amino acids. Germline V gene lookup returns CDR1 MNHEY and CDR2 SMNVEV (reference sequence). V lost 9 bases, J lost 1 base, and 22 bases lay in between. The CDR3 loop reads CASKLRQSQGAKNIQYF. The CDR3 nucleotides are TGTGCCAGTAAATTGCGACAGTCACAAGGGGCCAAAAACATTCAGTACTTC.

The DNA of the CDR3 is TGTGCCAGCAGCTTAGGTACGGGTCGGGGCATTCAGTACTTC. It encodes CASSLGTGRGIQYF. The V and J genes are TRBV11-3 and TRBJ2-4, with D possibly being TRBD2 (5 bases). This CDR3 contains 14 residues. V was cut by 1 base and J by 9 bases, with 13 bases left in between. Germline V gene sequence: CDR1 SGHNT, CDR2 YENEEA.

This clone was detected once. The chain uses TRBV5-1 and TRBJ1-1; no clear D gene. This CDR3 comprises 14 residues. Germline V gives CDR1 SGHRS, CDR2 YFSETQ. Trimming cost V 0 bases and J 0 bases, with 6 bases left between them. The CDR3 DNA follows: TGCGCCAGCAGCTTGGTCGGTATGAACACTGAAGCTTTCTTT. Translated, it gives CASSLVGMNTEAFF.

The V gene is TRBV5-4, the J gene TRBJ2-2; 9 bases are a match to TRBD1. Germline V gene sequence: CDR1 SGHNT, CDR2 YYREEE (reference sequence). J was trimmed by 7 bases and V by 4 bases; bases with no gene match: 8. The CDR3 sequence is 15 residues long. The CDR3 here is CASSLAGTGHGELFF. In DNA form, the CDR3 reads TGTGCCAGCAGCCTGGCCGGGACAGGGCACGGGGAGCTGTTTTTT. The variable domain in full, with the rest retrieved from reference TRBV5-4 and TRBJ2-2, is ETGVTQSPTHLIKTRGQQVTLRCSSQSGHNTVSWYQQALGQGPQFIFQYYREEENGRGNFPPRFSGLQFPNYSSELNVNALELDDSALYLCASSLAGTGHGELFFGEGSRLTVL.